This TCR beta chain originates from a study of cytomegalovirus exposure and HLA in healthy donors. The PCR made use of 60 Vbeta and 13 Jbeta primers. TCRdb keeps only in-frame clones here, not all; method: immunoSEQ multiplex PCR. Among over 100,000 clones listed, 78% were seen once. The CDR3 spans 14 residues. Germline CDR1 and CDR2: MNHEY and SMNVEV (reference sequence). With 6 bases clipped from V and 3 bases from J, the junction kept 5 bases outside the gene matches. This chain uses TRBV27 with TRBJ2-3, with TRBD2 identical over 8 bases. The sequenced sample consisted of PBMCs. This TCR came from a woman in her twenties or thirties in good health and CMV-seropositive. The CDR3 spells CASRRTSQTDTQYF. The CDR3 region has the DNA TGTGCCAGCAGACGGACTAGCCAGACAGATACGCAGTATTTT.